This TCR beta chain derives from a study of blood T cell repertoires in COVID-19. Study-level information: Samples taken during acute and convalescent COVID-19 were collected in the United States, Italy and Spain.

TCRdb's table, derived via immunoSEQ multiplex PCR, lists solely in-frame clones and lacks some. The data show over 100,000 clones, 84% seen once. Looked up from germline, CDR1 is LGHDT and CDR2 is YNNKEL (reference sequence). The CDR3 is made up of 17 amino acids. Trimming stripped 0 bases from V and 2 bases from J, with 14 bases between. This sequence originates from a woman aged 55-70 years with acute or convalescent COVID-19. Source material: peripheral blood. The rearrangement joins TRBV3-1 (or the pseudogene TRBV3-2) to TRBJ2-1; maybe TRBD1 (5 bases). The CDR3 region is CASSQELGQSTYNEQFF. The CDR3 DNA follows: TGTGCCAGCAGCCAAGAACTCGGACAATCAACCTACAATGAGCAGTTCTTC.